The sequence of this T cell receptor beta chain was determined in a study of cytomegalovirus exposure and HLA in healthy donors. About the study: Sequencing of about 179 million T cells in an earlier analysis found 120 million or so unique TCR beta sequences.

Germline CDR1 reads GTSNPN; CDR2 reads SVGIG (reference sequence). The CDR3 runs 12 residues. This PCR relied on a set of 60 Vbeta primers and 13 Jbeta primers. This table comes from immunoSEQ multiplex PCR, and its TCRdb copy is limited to in-frame clones, with some not included. Of 100,000 to 150,000 clones listed, roughly a tenth are singletons. Whole-study findings and limits: Most observed TCR sequences were rare, whereas some public TCRs were detected in many donors. Overall, approximately 150 TCR beta chains were annotated as cytomegalovirus-associated.

In this sample, this clone turned up a few times. As yet, its antigen is unknown. A read error may account for a junction end that differs from germline. The TCR sequence derives from a woman younger than 35 in good health and CMV-seropositive. The J gene is TRBJ2-3, the V gene TRBV30; D is ambiguous. Sample: PBMCs. The CDR3 loop reads CASTPPVDAQYF. In DNA, the CDR3 is TGTGCCTCTACCCCCCCCGTAGATGCGCAGTATTTT.